This T cell receptor (beta chain) was sequenced during a study of blood T cell repertoires in COVID-19. Study-level background: PBMCs, B-cell-depleted T cells, or T cells provided the cDNA or gDNA that made up the material.

Some clones are missing from TCRdb's copy, which holds only in-frame ones; the method was immunoSEQ multiplex PCR. The table shows roughly 200,000 clones, with approximately 90% occurring only once. In this sample, this clone is large. The age range of participants was about 18 to 100 years, with residence in approximately 25 US areas. The CDR3 consists of 12 residues. Germline V lookup: CDR1 MNHEY, CDR2 SMNVEV (reference sequence). V was shortened by 3 bases and J by 8 bases, with 8 bases between the two germline ends. V usage is TRBV27 and J usage is TRBJ1-5; D gene uncertain. Sequencing input: PBMCs or T cells enriched from blood (not recorded which). The TCR sequence derives from a man aged 30 to 39 who had recovered from COVID-19. CDR3 sequence reads: CASSLIGEPQHF. CDR3 nucleotide sequence: TGTGCCAGCAGTTTGATCGGGGAGCCCCAGCATTTT.